These T cell receptor beta chains were read from a single sample in a study of shared clonotypes between healthy human individuals. The table came from immunoSEQ multiplex PCR; TCRdb's copy has only in-frame clones and leaves some out. This table holds approximately 2.5 million clones, more than 85% found once. Sequencing input: naive CD4+ T cells from PBMCs. The source is a man aged 18 to 29 in good health. Some clones in this sample may be carry-over from other donors' samples. The CDR3 runs from the conserved cysteine through the conserved F or W. The D gene is left open where the match is weak. The size entry is marked missing in some rows and otherwise reads once, few, many or a size class.

once,TRBV6-5,TRBJ2-7,NA,CASTGHYEQYF,TGTGCCAGCACCGGACATTACGAGCAGTACTTC
NA,TRBV19,TRBJ1-1,NA,CASSITATMNTEAFF,TGTGCCAGTAGTATTACAGCGACTATGAACACTGAAGCTTTCTTT
NA,TRBV10-2,TRBJ2-1,TRBD1,CASRGTGSNEQFF,TGCGCCAGCAGGGGGACAGGGAGCAATGAGCAGTTCTTC
NA,TRBV5-4,TRBJ2-7,NA,CASSLQLASNSYEQYF,TGTGCCAGCAGCTTGCAGCTGGCGAGTAACTCCTACGAGCAGTACTTC
NA,TRBV9,TRBJ2-7,NA,CASSVAEGYYEQYF,TGTGCCAGCAGCGTAGCGGAGGGATACTACGAGCAGTACTTC
NA,TRBV6-4,TRBJ1-5,NA,CASSKDINQPQHF,TGTGCCAGCAGTAAAGACATAAATCAGCCCCAGCATTTT
NA,TRBV7-9,TRBJ2-3,NA,CASSSPGFRADTQYF,TGTGCCAGCAGCTCCCCGGGGTTTAGGGCAGATACGCAGTATTTT
NA,TRBV10-3,TRBJ2-1,NA,CAIKSSSYNEQFF,TGTGCCATCAAGTCTAGCTCCTACAATGAGCAGTTCTTC
NA,TRBV10-1,TRBJ2-1,NA,CASSAFSGFYNEQFF,TGCGCCAGCAGTGCATTCTCAGGATTCTACAATGAGCAGTTCTTC
NA,TRBV7-2,TRBJ2-4,NA,CASSPRQQLAKNIQYF,TGTGCCAGCAGCCCTAGACAGCAACTAGCCAAAAACATTCAGTACTTC
NA,TRBV18,TRBJ2-3,NA,CASSPGADTQYF,TGTGCCAGCTCACCTGGGGCAGATACGCAGTATTTT
NA,TRBV6-6,TRBJ1-2,NA,CASRPDGQRGYTF,TGTGCCAGCAGACCTGACGGCCAGAGGGGCTACACCTTC
NA,TRBV28,TRBJ1-2,NA,CASSLQGNANYGYTF,TGTGCCAGCAGTTTACAGGGAAACGCTAACTATGGCTACACCTTC
NA,TRBV5-6,TRBJ1-2,NA,CASHSGGTNYGYTF,TGTGCCAGCCACTCGGGGGGAACTAACTATGGCTACACCTTC
NA,TRBV7-9,TRBJ1-2,NA,CASSLALNYGYTF,TGTGCCAGCAGCTTAGCGTTGAACTATGGCTACACCTTC
NA,TRBV15,TRBJ2-3,NA,CATSRGGDTQYF,TGTGCCACCAGCAGAGGGGGAGATACGCAGTATTTT
NA,TRBV7-3,TRBJ2-5,NA,CASSLSGLETQYF,TGTGCCAGCAGCTTGAGCGGTCTTGAGACCCAGTACTTC
NA,TRBV5-6,TRBJ1-3,NA,CASRSGTNGNTIYF,TGTGCCAGCAGGTCTGGGACTAATGGAAACACCATATATTTT
NA,TRBV18,TRBJ1-5,NA,CASSSTGGPGHHSNQPQHF,TGTGCCAGCTCATCCACCGGGGGTCCGGGACATCATAGCAATCAGCCCCAGCATTTT
NA,TRBV18,TRBJ2-7,NA,CASSPAGSAYEQYF,TGTGCCAGCTCACCAGCAGGTTCTGCCTACGAGCAGTACTTC
NA,TRBV15,TRBJ2-7,NA,CATSRAGGTYEQYF,TGTGCCACCAGCAGAGCGGGCGGGACCTACGAGCAGTACTTC
NA,TRBV28,TRBJ2-7,TRBD2,CASSLSGGPAYEQYF,TGTGCCAGCAGTTTATCGGGGGGACCGGCCTACGAGCAGTACTTC
once,TRBV2,TRBJ1-4,NA,CASSEWGLEKLFF,TGTGCCAGCAGTGAATGGGGGCTAGAAAAACTGTTTTTT
NA,TRBV6-5,TRBJ2-7,TRBD1,CASSGTGGTYEQYF,TGTGCCAGCAGCGGGACAGGGGGCACCTACGAGCAGTACTTC
NA,TRBV7-2,TRBJ1-2,TRBD1,CASSQQGADGYTF,TGTGCCAGCAGCCAACAGGGGGCGGATGGCTACACCTTC
NA,TRBV28,TRBJ2-1,TRBD1,CASSGTGGLTGFHEQFF,TGTGCCAGCAGTGGGACAGGGGGCCTCACGGGCTTCCATGAGCAGTTCTTC
NA,TRBV13,TRBJ1-5,TRBD1,CASSLGQGIGQPQHF,TGTGCCAGCAGCTTAGGACAGGGGATCGGGCAGCCCCAGCATTTT
NA,TRBV29-1,TRBJ2-1,NA,CSVARTGPRNYNEQFF,TGCAGCGTTGCGAGGACGGGACCGAGAAATTACAATGAGCAGTTCTTC
few,TRBV4-1,TRBJ1-4,NA,CASSQTLREKLFF,TGCGCCAGCAGCCAGACACTACGGGAAAAACTGTTTTTT
NA,TRBV29-1,TRBJ2-5,NA,CSVDFQQETQYF,TGCAGCGTTGACTTCCAGCAAGAGACCCAGTACTTC
NA,TRBV4-2,TRBJ2-7,TRBD2,CASSPRDYSYEQYF,TGTGCCAGCAGCCCCCGGGACTACTCCTACGAGCAGTACTTC
NA,TRBV6-1,TRBJ1-1,NA,CASSELSGGAPGAFF,TGTGCCAGCAGTGAGCTCTCAGGCGGCGCGCCCGGAGCTTTCTTT
NA,TRBV6-1,TRBJ2-7,NA,CASSESGAYEQYF,TGTGCCAGCAGTGAGTCGGGCGCCTACGAGCAGTACTTC
NA,TRBV7-3,TRBJ1-3,NA,CASSLTGRGAGNTIYF,TGTGCCAGCAGCTTAACGGGCAGGGGAGCTGGAAACACCATATATTTT
once,TRBV5-1,TRBJ2-3,NA,CASSGERGTDTQYF,TGCGCCAGCAGCGGGGAGAGAGGGACAGATACGCAGTATTTT
NA,TRBV9,TRBJ2-7,NA,CASSVAGVFAEQYF,TGTGCCAGCAGCGTAGCGGGAGTGTTCGCCGAGCAGTACTTC
NA,TRBV2,TRBJ2-5,NA,CASSDRAYQETQYF,TGTGCCAGCAGTGACAGGGCGTACCAAGAGACCCAGTACTTC
NA,TRBV2,TRBJ2-7,TRBD2,CASSDWVAGASYEQYF,TGTGCCAGCAGTGATTGGGTAGCGGGAGCCTCCTACGAGCAGTACTTC
NA,TRBV2,TRBJ2-7,TRBD1,CASSEALTGTGSYEQYF,TGTGCCAGCAGTGAGGCGCTAACGGGGACAGGGAGCTACGAGCAGTACTTC
NA,TRBV5-1,TRBJ2-3,TRBD2,CASSTGLAGGTDTQYF,TGCGCCAGCAGCACTGGACTAGCGGGGGGCACAGATACGCAGTATTTT
NA,TRBV4-2,TRBJ2-3,NA,CASSQDPDWVAGNSTDTQYF,TGTGCCAGCAGCCAAGATCCCGATTGGGTTGCAGGGAATAGCACAGATACGCAGTATTTT
NA,TRBV10-1,TRBJ2-1,TRBD2,CASRGGTSGRIVPYNEQFF,TGCGCCAGCAGGGGAGGGACTAGCGGGAGAATTGTCCCCTACAATGAGCAGTTCTTC
NA,TRBV7-3,TRBJ1-3,NA,CASSLTGTCSGNTIYF,TGTGCCAGCAGCTTAACGGGGACCTGCTCTGGAAACACCATATATTTT
NA,TRBV5-1,TRBJ2-3,NA,CASSFRDSTDTQYF,TGCGCCAGCAGCTTCCGGGACTCCACAGATACGCAGTATTTT
NA,TRBV27,TRBJ2-3,NA,CASSWSQPPFTDTQYF,TGTGCCAGCAGTTGGAGCCAACCCCCGTTCACAGATACGCAGTATTTT
NA,TRBV9,TRBJ2-3,NA,CASSVEEGGFGDTQYF,TGTGCCAGCAGCGTAGAAGAGGGTGGGTTTGGGGATACGCAGTATTTT
NA,TRBV19,TRBJ1-2,NA,CASNRQKGGGYTF,TGTGCCAGTAACCGACAGAAAGGGGGAGGCTACACCTTC
NA,TRBV28,TRBJ2-7,TRBD1,CASSSWTGPSYEQYF,TGTGCCAGCAGTTCCTGGACAGGCCCCTCATACGAGCAGTACTTC
NA,TRBV7-3,TRBJ2-2,TRBD1,CASSLTPGTANTGELFF,TGTGCCAGCAGCTTAACGCCGGGGACAGCGAACACCGGGGAGCTGTTTTTT
NA,TRBV18,TRBJ1-4,NA,CASSPDVVTNEKLFF,TGTGCCAGCTCACCCGATGTTGTAACTAATGAAAAACTGTTTTTT